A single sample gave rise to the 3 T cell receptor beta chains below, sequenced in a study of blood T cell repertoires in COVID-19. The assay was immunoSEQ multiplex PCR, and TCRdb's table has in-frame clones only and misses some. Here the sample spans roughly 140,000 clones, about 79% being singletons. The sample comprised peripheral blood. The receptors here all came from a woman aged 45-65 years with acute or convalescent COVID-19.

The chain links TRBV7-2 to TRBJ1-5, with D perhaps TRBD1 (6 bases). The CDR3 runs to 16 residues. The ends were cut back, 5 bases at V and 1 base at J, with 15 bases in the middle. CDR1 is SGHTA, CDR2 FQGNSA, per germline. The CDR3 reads CASSPGTHGSNQPQHF. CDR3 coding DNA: TGTGCCAGCAGCCCCGGGACACACGGGAGCAATCAGCCCCAGCATTTT.

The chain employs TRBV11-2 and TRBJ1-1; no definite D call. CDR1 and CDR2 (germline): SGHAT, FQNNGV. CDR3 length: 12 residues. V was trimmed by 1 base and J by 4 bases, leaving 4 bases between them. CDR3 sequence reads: CASSLAGTEAFF. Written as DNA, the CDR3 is TGTGCCAGCAGCTTAGCGGGCACTGAAGCTTTCTTT.

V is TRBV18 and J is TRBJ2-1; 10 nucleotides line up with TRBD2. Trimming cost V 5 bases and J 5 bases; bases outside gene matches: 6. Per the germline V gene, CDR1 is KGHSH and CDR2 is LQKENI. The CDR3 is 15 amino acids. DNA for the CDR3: TGTGCCAGCTCATCCCTAGCGGGAGCTGACAATGAGCAGTTCTTC. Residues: CASSSLAGADNEQFF.